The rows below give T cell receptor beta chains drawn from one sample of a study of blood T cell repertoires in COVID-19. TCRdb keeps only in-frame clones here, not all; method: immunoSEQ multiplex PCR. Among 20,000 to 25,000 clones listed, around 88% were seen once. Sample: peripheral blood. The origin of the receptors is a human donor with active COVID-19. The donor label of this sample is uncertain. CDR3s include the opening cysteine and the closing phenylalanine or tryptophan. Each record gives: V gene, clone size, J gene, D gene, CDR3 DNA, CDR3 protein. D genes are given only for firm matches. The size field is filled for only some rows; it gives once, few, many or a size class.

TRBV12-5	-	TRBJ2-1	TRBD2	TGTGCTAGTGGGAGCGGGGAACACTACAATGAGCAGTTCTTC	CASGSGEHYNEQFF
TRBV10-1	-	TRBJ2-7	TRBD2	TGCGCCAGCAGCCGGTCCGGGACTAGTAAAAACGAGCAGTATTTC	CASSRSGTSKNEQYF
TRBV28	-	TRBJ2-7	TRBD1	TGTGCCAGCAGTGTTTCGACAGGGGGCTACGAGCAGTACTTC	CASSVSTGGYEQYF
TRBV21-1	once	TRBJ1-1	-	TGTGCCAGCAGCGTAGACGCCCGGGAGGATAACACTGAAGCTTTCTTT	CASSVDAREDNTEAFF
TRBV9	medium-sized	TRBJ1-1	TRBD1	TGTGCCAGCAGCGTAACAGGGGGCGCGGGCACTGAAGCTTTCTTT	CASSVTGGAGTEAFF
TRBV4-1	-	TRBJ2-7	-	TGCGCCAGCAGCCAAGCTAGAGTGGGACTTCCACCGATTTATCGCGAGCAGTACTTC	CASSQARVGLPPIYREQYF
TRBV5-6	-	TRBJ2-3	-	TGTGCCAGCAGCTTGAATATCGGGAGCACAGATACGCAGTATTTT	CASSLNIGSTDTQYF
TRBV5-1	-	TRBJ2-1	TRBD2	TGCGCCAGCAGCCCTGGGGGCCTAGCGGGAGCTAGAAATGAGCAGTTCTTC	CASSPGGLAGARNEQFF
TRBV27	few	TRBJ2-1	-	TGTGCCAGCAGTTACACAGGGAACAATGAGCAGTTCTTC	CASSYTGNNEQFF
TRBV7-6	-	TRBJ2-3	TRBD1	TGTGCCAGCAGCCCCGGGACAGGGAACACAGATACGCAGTATTTT	CASSPGTGNTDTQYF
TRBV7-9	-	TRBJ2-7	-	TGTGCCAGCAGCGACCAGGGGGGATCCTACGAGCAGTACTTC	CASSDQGGSYEQYF
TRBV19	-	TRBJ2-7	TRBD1	TGTGCCAGTAGTGCTGGAGGGAGGACAGGGGGCGCCTTACGCAGCGAGCAGTACTTC	CASSAGGRTGGALRSEQYF
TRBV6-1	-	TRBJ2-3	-	TGTGCCAGCAGCGAAATTCCCGAGCGGGGCACAGATACGCAGTATTTT	CASSEIPERGTDTQYF
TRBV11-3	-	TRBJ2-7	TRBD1	TGTGCCAGCAGCACCGGGACAGGGGCCCGGAACGAGCAGTACTTC	CASSTGTGARNEQYF
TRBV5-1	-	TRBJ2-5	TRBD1	TGCGCCAGCAGCTCCGGACAGGGGAAAGAGACCCAGTACTTC	CASSSGQGKETQYF
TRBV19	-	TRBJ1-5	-	TGTGCCAGTAGTATGCGTCAGGGTGGGAGCAATCAGCCCCAGCATTTT	CASSMRQGGSNQPQHF
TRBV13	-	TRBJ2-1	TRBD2	TGTGCCAGCAGCTACCTCGGTAGCGGGGGACACAATGAGCAGTTCTTC	CASSYLGSGGHNEQFF